A selection of T cell receptor beta chains follows, all from one sample in a study of blood T cell repertoires in COVID-19. Produced via immunoSEQ multiplex PCR; TCRdb's table is partial and in-frame only. The repertoire holds a few hundred thousand clones, approximately 90% seen once, with about 4.1% in the top ten. Input material: peripheral blood. The receptors were sampled from a man aged 45-65 years with acute or convalescent COVID-19. The CDR3 runs from the conserved cysteine through the conserved F or W. D genes are given only for firm matches. Rows may omit the clone size; those that give it use once, few, many or a size class.

-	-	TRBV7-9	13	TRBJ2-7	CASTPGGLDEQYF	TGTGCCAGCACGCCCGGTGGTCTCGACGAGCAGTACTTC
-	TRBD1	TRBV27	13	TRBJ2-7	CASSTGQGRKQYF	TGTGCCAGCAGTACGGGACAGGGGAGAAAGCAGTACTTC
-	-	TRBV6-2/TRBV6-3	15	TRBJ1-1	CASSGGLQRNTEAFF	TGTGCCAGCAGTGGGGGGTTACAGAGGAACACTGAAGCTTTCTTT
-	-	TRBV18	13	TRBJ1-1	CASSRGVNTEAFF	TGTGCCAGCTCCCGCGGGGTGAACACTGAAGCTTTCTTT
-	TRBD1	TRBV30	14	TRBJ1-1	CAWSTGTVDTEAFF	TGTGCCTGGAGCACCGGGACAGTTGACACTGAAGCTTTCTTT
-	-	TRBV18	15	TRBJ2-5	CASSPPGQNQETQYF	TGTGCCAGCTCTCCTCCGGGACAAAACCAAGAGACCCAGTACTTC
-	TRBD1	TRBV5-1	18	TRBJ2-6	CASRSLGQGRNGANVLTF	TGCGCCAGCAGGTCATTGGGACAGGGAAGGAACGGGGCCAACGTCCTGACTTTC
-	-	TRBV6-4	13	TRBJ2-2	CASSDRGTGELFF	TGTGCCAGCAGTGACAGGGGAACCGGGGAGCTGTTTTTT
-	-	TRBV18	14	TRBJ2-3	CASSTDTSAEGQYF	TGTGCCAGCTCAACGGACACCTCAGCGGAGGGGCAGTATTTT
-	-	TRBV28	14	TRBJ1-2	CASTQAAVNYGYTF	TGTGCCAGCACTCAAGCGGCAGTTAACTATGGCTACACCTTC
-	TRBD1	TRBV11-2	17	TRBJ1-3	CASSLSGTGGFGNTIYF	TGTGCCAGCAGCCTCTCCGGGACAGGGGGCTTCGGAAACACCATATATTTT
-	-	TRBV27	15	TRBJ1-5	CASSLWQDSNQPQHF	TGTGCCAGCAGTTTATGGCAGGATAGCAATCAGCCCCAGCATTTT
-	TRBD1	TRBV5-1	14	TRBJ1-2	CASSLGGTGYGYTF	TGCGCCAGCAGCTTGGGGGGGACAGGCTATGGCTACACCTTC
-	-	TRBV5-1	15	TRBJ1-1	CASSLAPGPGTEAFF	TGCGCCAGCAGCTTGGCCCCGGGCCCGGGGACTGAAGCTTTCTTT
-	TRBD1	TRBV6-6	16	TRBJ1-2	CASSYNVDREVVGYTF	TGTGCCAGCAGTTACAACGTCGACAGGGAGGTTGTCGGCTACACCTTC
few	TRBD1	TRBV27	15	TRBJ1-1	CASSQSPHRGSEAFF	TGTGCCAGCAGTCAATCCCCTCACAGGGGGTCCGAAGCTTTCTTT
-	TRBD1	TRBV7-9	15	TRBJ1-2	CASSFRQGAYYGYTF	TGTGCCAGCAGCTTTCGACAGGGGGCCTACTATGGCTACACCTTC
-	TRBD1	TRBV30	15	TRBJ1-5	CAWSADRVGNQPQHF	TGTGCCTGGAGTGCCGACAGGGTGGGCAATCAGCCCCAGCATTTT
-	TRBD2	TRBV7-9	14	TRBJ2-3	CASSFGTNTDTQYF	TGTGCCAGCAGCTTCGGGACTAATACAGATACGCAGTATTTT
-	-	TRBV27	13	TRBJ1-2	CASSFGGAYGYTF	TGTGCCAGCAGTTTCGGGGGAGCCTATGGCTACACCTTC
-	TRBD1	TRBV19	15	TRBJ1-5	CASSIYRGGNQPQHF	TGTGCCAGTAGTATATACAGGGGGGGCAATCAGCCCCAGCATTTT
-	-	TRBV5-1	11	TRBJ2-5	CASSFMETQYF	TGCGCCAGCAGCTTTATGGAGACCCAGTACTTC
-	-	TRBV12-2	17	TRBJ1-2	CASRLALRFRTGGGYTF	TGTGCAAGTCGCTTAGCGCTTCGTTTTAGGACAGGGGGCGGCTACACCTTC
-	-	TRBV3-1/TRBV3-2	14	TRBJ1-1	CASSPDVLAGKAFF	TGTGCCAGCAGCCCTGATGTCTTGGCAGGAAAAGCTTTCTTT
few	-	TRBV19	14	TRBJ1-2	CATQAGSPNYGYTF	TGTGCCACCCAGGCAGGGTCGCCTAACTATGGCTACACCTTC
-	-	TRBV18	13	TRBJ1-5	CASSPAENQPQHF	TGTGCCAGCTCACCGGCTGAAAATCAGCCCCAGCATTTT
-	TRBD2	TRBV10-2	14	TRBJ2-1	CASRSGGAGNEQFF	TGCGCCAGCCGGAGCGGGGGGGCTGGGAATGAGCAGTTCTTC
-	-	TRBV30	12	TRBJ1-6	CAWSAPSLPLHF	TGTGCCTGGAGTGCCCCGAGTTTGCCCCTCCACTTT
-	-	TRBV7-2	15	TRBJ1-4	CASSHYRAFNEKLFF	TGTGCCAGCAGCCATTACAGGGCCTTTAATGAAAAACTGTTTTTT
-	TRBD1	TRBV19	16	TRBJ1-1	CASKIRGQGVTTEAFF	TGTGCCAGTAAAATCCGGGGACAGGGTGTGACCACTGAAGCTTTCTTT
-	-	TRBV5-1	14	TRBJ2-3	CASSPVGQTDTQYF	TGCGCCAGCAGCCCAGTCGGACAGACAGATACGCAGTATTTT
-	-	TRBV3-1/TRBV3-2	18	TRBJ2-6	CASSQDRGPISGANVLTF	TGTGCCAGCAGCCAAGACAGGGGACCTATATCTGGGGCCAACGTCCTGACTTTC
-	TRBD1	TRBV3-1/TRBV3-2	15	TRBJ1-3	CASSRQGFSGNTIYF	TGTGCCAGCAGCAGACAGGGTTTCTCTGGAAACACCATATATTTT
-	TRBD1	TRBV6-4	15	TRBJ1-2	CASSPGQGASDGYTF	TGTGCCAGCAGTCCGGGACAGGGGGCGTCAGATGGCTACACCTTC
-	TRBD1	TRBV6-5	15	TRBJ1-2	CASRFRDSRNYGYTF	TGTGCCAGCAGATTCCGGGACAGCAGAAACTATGGCTACACCTTC
-	TRBD1	TRBV6-5	15	TRBJ2-7	CASTPWGQGSYEQYF	TGTGCCAGCACTCCCTGGGGACAGGGAAGCTACGAGCAGTACTTC
-	-	TRBV18	14	TRBJ1-2	CASSPQGTNYGYTF	TGTGCCAGCTCACCACAGGGGACTAACTATGGCTACACCTTC
-	TRBD2	TRBV11-2	17	TRBJ2-1	CASSPRGGASGYNEQFF	TGTGCCAGCAGCCCTAGGGGAGGGGCTAGCGGATACAATGAGCAGTTCTTC
-	-	TRBV5-1	14	TRBJ1-4	CASSLGTENEKLFF	TGCGCCAGCAGCTTGGGGACAGAAAATGAAAAACTGTTTTTT
-	TRBD1	TRBV19	15	TRBJ1-1	CASSEAGRGKPEAFF	TGTGCCAGTAGTGAGGCGGGCAGGGGGAAGCCTGAAGCTTTCTTT
once	-	TRBV19	18	TRBJ1-6	CASSIEGGGRSNNSPLHF	TGTGCCAGTAGTATAGAAGGTGGGGGCCGGAGTAATAATTCACCCCTCCACTTT
few	TRBD1	TRBV6-2/TRBV6-3	13	TRBJ1-2	CASSTGAEYGYTF	TGTGCCAGCAGCACAGGGGCTGAGTATGGCTACACCTTC
-	-	TRBV2	13	TRBJ2-7	CASLGTLGGEQYF	TGTGCCAGCCTCGGAACACTCGGGGGCGAGCAGTACTTC